Sequencing of this T cell receptor (beta chain) was carried out in a study of Graves' ophthalmopathy and Graves' hyperthyroidism. Looking at the study overall: Peripheral blood was gathered at first diagnosis, ahead of any treatment whatsoever.

This clonotype was detected only a few times. The authors amplified TCR beta CDR3 regions from RNA transcripts. In the first round, RT-PCR was carried out with HTBI primers, and a multiplex PCR formed the second round. TCRdb analysed the multiplex PCR reads with MiXCR anew, one entry per CDR3 protein. This table has approximately 480,000 distinct CDR3 sequences, over 13% appearing once. The CDR3 runs to 14 residues. In germline, CDR1 is SGHAT, CDR2 FQNNGV. Trimming took off 5 bases at V and 5 bases at J, with 12 bases between the two ends. The chain uses TRBV11-2 and TRBJ2-2, with D possibly being TRBD1 (5 bases). Material for sequencing was blood. The receptor was isolated from a woman aged 25 to 39 with Graves' ophthalmopathy. The CDR3 spells CASSIPQGTGELFF. In nucleotides, the CDR3 is TGTGCCAGCAGCATTCCCCAGGGTACCGGGGAGCTGTTTTTT.